Shown below are 5 T cell receptor beta chains from a single sample sequenced in a study of cytomegalovirus exposure and HLA in healthy donors. 60 Vbeta and 13 Jbeta primers were used in PCR. Generated by immunoSEQ multiplex PCR, the TCRdb table keeps only in-frame clones and is missing some. Of some 200,000 clones listed, more than 75% were seen once; the top ten hold 2.5% to 3%. Sequenced input: PBMCs. The receptors were gathered from a woman between 40 and 50 years old in good health and CMV-seronegative.

The gene calls are TRBV6-1 and TRBJ2-7; 7 positions agree with TRBD2. CDR1 is MNHNS and CDR2 is SASEGT in the germline V gene. V shed 8 bases, J shed 1 base, and the junction held 11 bases outside the gene matches. This CDR3 has 15 amino acids. The CDR3 is CASHFRGGVSYEQYF. CDR3 nucleotide sequence: TGTGCCAGCCACTTTCGGGGAGGGGTTTCCTACGAGCAGTACTTC.

V usage is TRBV7-7 and J usage is TRBJ2-5; TRBD1 matches 8 bases. With V trimmed by 6 bases and J by 4 bases, 10 bases remained unmatched. In germline, CDR1 is SSHAT, CDR2 FNYEAQ (reference sequence). The CDR3 covers 15 residues. CDR3: CASSFSGQGLETQYF. CDR3 DNA: TGTGCCAGCAGTTTTAGTGGACAGGGACTAGAGACCCAGTACTTC.

The chain combines TRBV4-1 with TRBJ1-1, with D hard to call. Germline-derived CDR1 and CDR2 are MGHRA and YSYEKL. The V end lost 1 base, the J end lost 1 base, and 10 bases lay between the germline ends. The CDR3 is 15 residues long. The CDR3 DNA sequence: TGCGCCAGCAGCCAAGCAATCGGGGAGAACACTGAAGCTTTCTTT. This gives the protein CASSQAIGENTEAFF.

The chain employs TRBV27 and TRBJ2-7; D might be TRBD2 (5 bases). This CDR3 has 18 amino acids. The germline V gene has CDR1 MNHEY and CDR2 SMNVEV (reference sequence). Trimming left V 5 bases short and J 0 bases short, with 23 bases between. CDR3 nucleotide sequence: TGTGCCAGCAGTGCCCCCTCATCCGGGGTATCCTTCTCCTACGAGCAGTACTTC. The encoded protein is CASSAPSSGVSFSYEQYF.

This chain connects TRBV28 to TRBJ2-3; possible D gene TRBD1, 6 bases. With 5 bases removed from V and 5 bases from J, the gap between germline ends came to 8 bases. Germline CDR1 reads MDHEN; CDR2 reads SYDVKM. This CDR3 is built from 12 residues. In nucleotides, the CDR3 is TGTGCCAGCAGTACAGGGTTAGATACGCAGTATTTT. It yields the protein CASSTGLDTQYF.